Below, one T cell receptor beta chain is given with its context. With 4 bases removed from V and 9 bases from J, the gap between germline ends came to 23 bases. The V gene's germline CDR1 is SGHRS and CDR2 YFSETQ. The CDR3 covers 16 residues. This sample is part of a study of shared clonotypes between healthy human individuals. Every subset had its genomic DNA shared out evenly among several immunoSEQ plates. The table came from immunoSEQ multiplex PCR; TCRdb's copy has only in-frame clones and leaves some out. The sample lists more than 900,000 clones, 70% to 80% occurring once. The sequence was obtained from a man in his late teens or twenties in good health. Some clones in this sample may be carry-over from other donors' samples. The sequenced sample consisted of memory CD4+ T cells from PBMCs. This sample's subset: CD45RA-negative fraction. The genes are TRBV5-1 and TRBJ2-1; the D gene could be TRBD1 or TRBD2 (7 bases each). As DNA, the CDR3 is TGCGCCAGCAGCAACCCCGCAGGGGGGGCTTTCGGTGAGCAGTTCTTC. This encodes CASSNPAGGAFGEQFF. The full variable domain, in which reference TRBV5-1 and TRBJ2-1 provide the parts outside the CDR3, is KAGVTQTPRYLIKTRGQQVTLSCSPISGHRSVSWYQQTPGQGLQFLFEYFSETQRNKGNFPGRFSGRQFSNSRSEMNVSTLELGDSALYLCASSNPAGGAFGEQFFGPGTRLTVL.